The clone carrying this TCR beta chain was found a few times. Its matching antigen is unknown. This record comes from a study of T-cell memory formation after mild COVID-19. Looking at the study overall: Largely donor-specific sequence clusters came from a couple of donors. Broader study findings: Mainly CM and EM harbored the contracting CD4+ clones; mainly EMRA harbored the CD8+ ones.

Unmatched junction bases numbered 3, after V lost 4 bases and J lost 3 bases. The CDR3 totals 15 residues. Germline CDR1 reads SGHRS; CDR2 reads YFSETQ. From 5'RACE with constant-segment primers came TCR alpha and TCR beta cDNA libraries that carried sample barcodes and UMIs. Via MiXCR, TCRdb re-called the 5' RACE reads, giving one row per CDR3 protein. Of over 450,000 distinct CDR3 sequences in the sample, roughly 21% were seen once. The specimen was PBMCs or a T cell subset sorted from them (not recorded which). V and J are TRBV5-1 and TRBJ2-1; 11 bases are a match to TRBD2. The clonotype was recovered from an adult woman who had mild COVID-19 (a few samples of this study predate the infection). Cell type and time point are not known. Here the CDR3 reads CASSELAGDYNEQFF. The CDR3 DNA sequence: TGCGCCAGCAGCGAACTAGCGGGGGACTACAATGAGCAGTTCTTC.